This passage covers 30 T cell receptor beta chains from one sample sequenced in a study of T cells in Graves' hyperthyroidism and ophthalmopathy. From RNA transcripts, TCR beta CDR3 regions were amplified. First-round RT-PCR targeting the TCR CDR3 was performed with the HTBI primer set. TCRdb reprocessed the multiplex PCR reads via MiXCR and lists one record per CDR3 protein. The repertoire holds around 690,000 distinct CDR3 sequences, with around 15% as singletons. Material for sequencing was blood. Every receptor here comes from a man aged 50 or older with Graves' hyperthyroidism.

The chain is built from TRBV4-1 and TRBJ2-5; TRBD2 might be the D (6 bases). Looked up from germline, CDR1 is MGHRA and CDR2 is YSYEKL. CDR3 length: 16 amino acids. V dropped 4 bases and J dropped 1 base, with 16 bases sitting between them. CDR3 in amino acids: CASSPYWEASQETQYF. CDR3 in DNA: TGCGCCAGCAGCCCCTACTGGGAGGCTAGCCAAGAGACCCAGTACTTC.

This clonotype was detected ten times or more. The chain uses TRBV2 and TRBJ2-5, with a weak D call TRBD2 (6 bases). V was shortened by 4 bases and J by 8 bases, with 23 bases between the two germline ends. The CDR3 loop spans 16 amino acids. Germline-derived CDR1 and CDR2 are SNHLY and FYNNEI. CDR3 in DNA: TGTGCCAGCAGTGGGGGAGGAGCAGTTATAAGAGAAACCCAGTACTTC. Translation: CASSGGGAVIRETQYF.

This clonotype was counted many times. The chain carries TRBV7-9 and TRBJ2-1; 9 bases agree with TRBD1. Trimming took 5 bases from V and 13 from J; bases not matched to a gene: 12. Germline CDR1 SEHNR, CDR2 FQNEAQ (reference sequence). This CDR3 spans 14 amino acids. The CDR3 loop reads CASSPGQGPDSQFF. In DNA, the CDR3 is TGTGCCAGCAGCCCGGGACAGGGCCCCGATTCACAGTTCTTC.

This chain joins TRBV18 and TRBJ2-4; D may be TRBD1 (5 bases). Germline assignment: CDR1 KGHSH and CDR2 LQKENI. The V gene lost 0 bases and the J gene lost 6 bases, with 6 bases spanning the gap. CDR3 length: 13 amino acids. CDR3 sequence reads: CASSPPTVNIQYF. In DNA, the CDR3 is TGTGCCAGCTCACCACCGACAGTAAACATTCAGTACTTC.

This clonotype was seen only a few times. The CDR3 sequence: CSYSGINDEQYF. In DNA, the CDR3 is TGCAGCTACAGTGGTATCAACGACGAGCAGTACTTC. The chain is built from TRBV29-1 and TRBJ2-7; D gene unclear. Between the trimmed V and J ends, which lost 8 bases and 5 bases, there was a span of 16 bases. The CDR3 is 12 residues long. Germline V CDR1 and CDR2: SQVTM, ANQGSEA.

This chain's CDR3 is CSAGGGRSSTDTQYF. Here the CDR3 DNA reads TGCAGTGCTGGAGGTGGGAGGTCTAGCACAGATACGCAGTATTTT. This sequence joins TRBV20-1 and TRBJ2-3, with a weak D call TRBD2 (6 bases). The V gene lost 5 bases and the J gene lost 0 bases, with 15 bases spanning the gap. This CDR3 comprises 15 residues. The germline V gene encodes CDR1 DFQATT and CDR2 SNEGSKA (reference sequence).

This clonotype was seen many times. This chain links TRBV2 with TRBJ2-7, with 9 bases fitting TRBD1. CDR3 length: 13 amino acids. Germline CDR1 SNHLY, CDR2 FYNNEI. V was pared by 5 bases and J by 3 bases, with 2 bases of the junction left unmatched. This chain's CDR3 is CASSWTGDYEQYF. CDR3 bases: TGTGCCAGCAGTTGGACAGGGGACTACGAGCAGTACTTC.

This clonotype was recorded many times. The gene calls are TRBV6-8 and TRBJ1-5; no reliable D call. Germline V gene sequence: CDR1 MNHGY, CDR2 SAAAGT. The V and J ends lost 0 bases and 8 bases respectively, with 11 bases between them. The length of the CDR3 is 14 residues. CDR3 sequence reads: CASSYSTPREPQHF. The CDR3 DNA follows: TGTGCCAGCAGTTACTCGACTCCTAGGGAGCCCCAGCATTTT.

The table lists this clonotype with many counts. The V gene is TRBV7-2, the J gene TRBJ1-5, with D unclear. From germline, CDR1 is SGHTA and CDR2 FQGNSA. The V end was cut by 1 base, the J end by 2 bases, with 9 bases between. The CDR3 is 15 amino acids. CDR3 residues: CASSLVMGGNQPQHF. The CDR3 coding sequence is TGTGCCAGCAGCTTAGTAATGGGTGGCAATCAGCCCCAGCATTTT.

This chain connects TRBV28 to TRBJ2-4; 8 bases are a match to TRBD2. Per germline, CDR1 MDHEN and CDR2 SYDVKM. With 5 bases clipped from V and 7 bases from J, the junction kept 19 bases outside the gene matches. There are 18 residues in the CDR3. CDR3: CASSPPTGPAGERNIQYF. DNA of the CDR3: TGTGCCAGCAGTCCGCCAACCGGACCAGCGGGGGAGAGGAACATTCAGTACTTC.

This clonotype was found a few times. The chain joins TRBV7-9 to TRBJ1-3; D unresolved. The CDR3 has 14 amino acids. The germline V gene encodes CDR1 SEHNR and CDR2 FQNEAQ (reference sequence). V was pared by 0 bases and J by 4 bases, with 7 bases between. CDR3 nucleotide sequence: TGTGCCAGCAGCTTAGCATTGGGAGGAAACACCATATATTTT. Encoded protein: CASSLALGGNTIYF.

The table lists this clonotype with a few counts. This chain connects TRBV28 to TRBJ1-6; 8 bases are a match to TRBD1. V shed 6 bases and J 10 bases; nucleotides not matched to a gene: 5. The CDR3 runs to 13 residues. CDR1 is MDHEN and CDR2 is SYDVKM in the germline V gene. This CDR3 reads CASSTSGGSPLHF. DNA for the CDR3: TGTGCCAGCAGCACCTCAGGGGGCTCACCCCTCCACTTT.

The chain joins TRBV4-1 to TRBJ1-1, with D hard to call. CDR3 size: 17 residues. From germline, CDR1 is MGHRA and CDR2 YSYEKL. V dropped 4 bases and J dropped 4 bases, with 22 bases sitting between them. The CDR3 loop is CASSLPEPGLSFTEAFF. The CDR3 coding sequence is TGCGCCAGCAGCCTGCCCGAGCCGGGCCTTAGCTTCACTGAAGCTTTCTTT.

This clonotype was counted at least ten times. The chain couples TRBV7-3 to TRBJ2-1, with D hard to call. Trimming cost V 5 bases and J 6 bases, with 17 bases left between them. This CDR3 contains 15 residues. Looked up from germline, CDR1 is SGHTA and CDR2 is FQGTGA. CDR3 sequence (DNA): TGTGCCAGCAGCCCATTTCCGGGCAAACTCAATGAGCAGTTCTTC. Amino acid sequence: CASSPFPGKLNEQFF.

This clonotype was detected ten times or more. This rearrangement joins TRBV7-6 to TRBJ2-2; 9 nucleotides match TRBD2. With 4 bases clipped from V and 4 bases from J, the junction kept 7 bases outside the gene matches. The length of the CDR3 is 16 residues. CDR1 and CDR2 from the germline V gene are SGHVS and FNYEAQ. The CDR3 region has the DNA TGTGCCAGCAGCTCCAGGACTAGCGTTGGCACCGGGGAGCTGTTTTTT. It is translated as CASSSRTSVGTGELFF.

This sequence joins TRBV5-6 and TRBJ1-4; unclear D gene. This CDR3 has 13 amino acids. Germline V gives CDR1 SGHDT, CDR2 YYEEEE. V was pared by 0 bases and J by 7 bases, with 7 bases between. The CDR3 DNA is TGTGCCAGCAGCTTGGTCCGGTTTGAAAAACTGTTTTTT. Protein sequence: CASSLVRFEKLFF. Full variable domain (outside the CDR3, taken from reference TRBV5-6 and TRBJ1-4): DAGVTQSPTHLIKTRGQQVTLRCSPKSGHDTVSWYQQALGQGPQFIFQYYEEEERQRGNFPDRFSGHQFPNYSSELNVNALLLGDSALYLCASSLVRFEKLFFGSGTQLSVL.

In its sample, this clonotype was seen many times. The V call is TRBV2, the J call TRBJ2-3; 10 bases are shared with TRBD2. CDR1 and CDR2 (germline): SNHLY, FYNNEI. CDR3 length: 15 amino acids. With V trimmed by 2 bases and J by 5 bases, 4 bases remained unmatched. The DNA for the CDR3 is TGTGCCAGCAGTGAACTAGCGGGAGTACGAGATACGCAGTATTTT. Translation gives CASSELAGVRDTQYF. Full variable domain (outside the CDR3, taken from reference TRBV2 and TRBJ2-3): EPEVTQTPSHQVTQMGQEVILRCVPISNHLYFYWYRQILGQKVEFLVSFYNNEISEKSEIFDDQFSVERPDGSNFTLKIRSTKLEDSAMYFCASSELAGVRDTQYFGPGTRLTVL.

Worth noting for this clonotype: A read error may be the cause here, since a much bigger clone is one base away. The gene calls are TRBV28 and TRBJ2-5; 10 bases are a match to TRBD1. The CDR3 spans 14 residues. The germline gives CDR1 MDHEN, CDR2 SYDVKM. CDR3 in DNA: TGTGCCAGCAACCGGGACAGGGGTGTCGAGACCCCGTACTTC. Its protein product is CASNRDRGVETPYF.

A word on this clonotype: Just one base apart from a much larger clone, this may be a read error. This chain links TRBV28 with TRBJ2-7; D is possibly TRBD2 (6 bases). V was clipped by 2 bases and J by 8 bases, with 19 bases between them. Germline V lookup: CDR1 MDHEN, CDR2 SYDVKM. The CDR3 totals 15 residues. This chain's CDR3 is CASSLGAGGLYKQYF. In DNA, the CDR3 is TGTGCCAGCAGTTTAGGCGCTGGAGGGTTGTACAAGCAGTACTTC.

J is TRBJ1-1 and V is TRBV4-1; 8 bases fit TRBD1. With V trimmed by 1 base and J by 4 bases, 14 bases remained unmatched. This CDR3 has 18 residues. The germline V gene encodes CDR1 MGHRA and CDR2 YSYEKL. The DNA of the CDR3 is TGCGCCAGCAGCCAAGGAGGGTCATCAGGGGGCTCGGGCACTGAAGCTTTCTTT. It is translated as CASSQGGSSGGSGTEAFF.

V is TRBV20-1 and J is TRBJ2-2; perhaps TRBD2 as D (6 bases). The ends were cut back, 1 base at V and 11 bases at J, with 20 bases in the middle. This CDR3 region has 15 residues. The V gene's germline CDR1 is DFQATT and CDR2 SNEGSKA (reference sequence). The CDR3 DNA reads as TGCAGTGCTAGAGCCGGGGGACTTAGCCTCGATGAGCTGTTTTTT. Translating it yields CSARAGGLSLDELFF.

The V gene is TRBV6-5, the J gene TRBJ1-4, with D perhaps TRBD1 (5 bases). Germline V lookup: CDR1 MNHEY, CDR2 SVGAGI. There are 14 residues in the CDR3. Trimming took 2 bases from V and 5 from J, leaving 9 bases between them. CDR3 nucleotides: TGTGCCAGCAGTTACGCGGGACTGAATGAAAAACTGTTTTTT. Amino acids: CASSYAGLNEKLFF.

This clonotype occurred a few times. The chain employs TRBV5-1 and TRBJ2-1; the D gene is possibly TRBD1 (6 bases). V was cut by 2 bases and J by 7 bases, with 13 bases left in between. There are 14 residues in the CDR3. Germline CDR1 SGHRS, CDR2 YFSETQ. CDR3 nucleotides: TGCGCCAGCAGCTTAGGGGGATTAGAGAATGAGCAGTTCTTC. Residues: CASSLGGLENEQFF.

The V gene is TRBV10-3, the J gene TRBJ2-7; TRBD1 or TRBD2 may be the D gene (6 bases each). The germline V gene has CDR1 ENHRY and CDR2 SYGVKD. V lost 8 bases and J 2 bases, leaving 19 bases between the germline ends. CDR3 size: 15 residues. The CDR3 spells CAIWGLWGGPYEQYF. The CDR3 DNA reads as TGTGCCATCTGGGGGCTGTGGGGAGGTCCCTACGAGCAGTACTTC.

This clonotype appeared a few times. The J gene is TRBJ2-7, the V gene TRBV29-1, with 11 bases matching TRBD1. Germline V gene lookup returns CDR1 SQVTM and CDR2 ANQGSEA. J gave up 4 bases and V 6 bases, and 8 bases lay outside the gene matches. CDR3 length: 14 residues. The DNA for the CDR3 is TGCAGCGTGGTTGGACAGGGGGCACGATACGAGCAGTACTTC. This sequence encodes CSVVGQGARYEQYF.

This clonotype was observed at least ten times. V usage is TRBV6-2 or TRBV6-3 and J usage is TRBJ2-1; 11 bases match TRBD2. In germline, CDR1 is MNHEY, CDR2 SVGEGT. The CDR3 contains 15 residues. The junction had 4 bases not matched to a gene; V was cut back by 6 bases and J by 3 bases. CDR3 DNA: TGTGCCAGCAGAGAGGGACTAGCGGACTACAATGAGCAGTTCTTC. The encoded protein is CASREGLADYNEQFF.

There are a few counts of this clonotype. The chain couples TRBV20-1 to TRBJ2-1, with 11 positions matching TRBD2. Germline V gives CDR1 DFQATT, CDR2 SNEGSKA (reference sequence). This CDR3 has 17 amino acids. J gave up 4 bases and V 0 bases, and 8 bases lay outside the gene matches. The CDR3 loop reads CSARDSGLAGPYNEQFF. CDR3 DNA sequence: TGCAGTGCTAGAGATAGCGGACTAGCGGGTCCATACAATGAGCAGTTCTTC.

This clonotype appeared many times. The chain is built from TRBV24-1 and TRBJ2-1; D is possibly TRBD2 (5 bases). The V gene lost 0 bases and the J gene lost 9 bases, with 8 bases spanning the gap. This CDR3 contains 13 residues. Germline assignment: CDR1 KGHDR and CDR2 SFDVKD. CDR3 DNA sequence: TGTGCCACCAGTGATTTGGGGAGAACTGAGCAGTTCTTC. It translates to CATSDLGRTEQFF.

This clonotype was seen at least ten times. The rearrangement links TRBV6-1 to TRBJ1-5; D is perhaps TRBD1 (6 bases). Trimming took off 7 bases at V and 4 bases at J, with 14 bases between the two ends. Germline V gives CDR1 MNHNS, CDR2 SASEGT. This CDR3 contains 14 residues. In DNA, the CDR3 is TGTGCCAGCAACCAGGGGTATGGGAATCAGCCCCAGCATTTT. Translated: CASNQGYGNQPQHF.

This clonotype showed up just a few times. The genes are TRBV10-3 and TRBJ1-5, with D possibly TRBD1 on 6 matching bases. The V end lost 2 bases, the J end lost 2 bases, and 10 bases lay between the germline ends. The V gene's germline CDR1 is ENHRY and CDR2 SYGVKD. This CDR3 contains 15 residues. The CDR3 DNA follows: TGTGCCATCAGTGAGGGGGCAGGGGGCAATCAGCCCCAGCATTTT. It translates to CAISEGAGGNQPQHF.